This TCR beta chain was identified in a study of patients and donors after allogeneic stem cell transplantation. The CDR3 consists of 14 residues. Germline CDR1 DFQATT, CDR2 SNEGSKA (reference sequence). The V segment lost 6 bases and the J segment 2 bases; nucleotides outside the gene matches: 4. This clonotype came up a few times. TCRdb reprocessed the RT-PCR reads via MiXCR and lists one record per CDR3 protein. The sample has some 880,000 distinct CDR3 sequences, about 20% seen once. This clonotype was sampled from a human donor who was either an allogeneic HSCT recipient or a stem cell or donor lymphocyte infusion donor (not recorded which). It is not recorded whose cells these are; they may come from a transplant donor. Sequenced: blood, either unsorted or a sorted T cell fraction (not recorded which). J is TRBJ2-7 and V is TRBV20-1; 13 bases are shared with TRBD2. The CDR3 here is CSARGLAGPYEQYF. CDR3 in DNA: TGCAGTGCGAGGGGACTAGCGGGGCCCTACGAGCAGTACTTC.